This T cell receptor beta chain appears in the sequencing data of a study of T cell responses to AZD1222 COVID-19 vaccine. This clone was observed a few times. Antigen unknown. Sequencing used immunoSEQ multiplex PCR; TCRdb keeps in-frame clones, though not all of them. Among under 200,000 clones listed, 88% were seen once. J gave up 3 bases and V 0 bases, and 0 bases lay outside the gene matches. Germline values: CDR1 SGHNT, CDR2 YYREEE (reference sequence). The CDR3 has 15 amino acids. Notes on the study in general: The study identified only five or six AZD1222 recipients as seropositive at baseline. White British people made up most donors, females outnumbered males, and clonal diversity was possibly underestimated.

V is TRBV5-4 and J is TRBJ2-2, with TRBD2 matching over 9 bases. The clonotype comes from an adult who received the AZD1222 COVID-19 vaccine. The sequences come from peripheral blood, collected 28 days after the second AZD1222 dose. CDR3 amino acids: CASSLGLADTGELFF. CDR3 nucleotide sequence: TGTGCCAGCAGCTTGGGACTAGCGGACACCGGGGAGCTGTTTTTT.